These 21 T cell receptor beta chains originate from one sample sequenced in a study of cytomegalovirus exposure and HLA in healthy donors. The PCR was carried out with 60 Vbeta primers and 13 Jbeta primers. Assay: immunoSEQ multiplex PCR; the TCRdb copy retains only in-frame clones and omits some. Of some 250,000 clones listed, around 76% are singletons. Sequencing used PBMCs. Every receptor here comes from a woman aged 40-49 years in good health and CMV-seropositive.

The chain links TRBV10-2 to TRBJ2-5; 8 bases align to TRBD1. The ends lost 8 bases at V and 2 bases at J; junction bases unmatched: 7. This CDR3 comprises 14 residues. Per the germline V gene, CDR1 is WSHSY and CDR2 is SAAADI. CDR3: CASSRRTGQETQYF. The CDR3 nucleotides read TGCGCCAGCTCTCGTAGGACAGGGCAAGAGACCCAGTACTTC.

The chain is built from TRBV7-9 and TRBJ2-5; TRBD1 agrees at 8 bases. V shed 1 base and J 4 bases; nucleotides not matched to a gene: 2. CDR3 length: 14 amino acids. The V gene's germline CDR1 is SEHNR and CDR2 FQNEAQ (reference sequence). DNA of the CDR3: TGTGCCAGCAGCTTAGGCAGGGGGCGAGAGACCCAGTACTTC. Encoded protein: CASSLGRGRETQYF.

The rearrangement uses TRBV6-5 and TRBJ2-5; maybe TRBD2 (5 bases). Trimming shortened V by 0 bases and J by 2 bases, and 13 bases separated the two germline ends. The germline V gene has CDR1 MNHEY and CDR2 SVGAGI. CDR3 length equals 16 residues. The CDR3 sequence: CASSYSAAGGQETQYF. DNA of the CDR3: TGTGCCAGCAGTTACTCGGCGGCAGGAGGTCAAGAGACCCAGTACTTC.

The chain employs TRBV7-8 and TRBJ1-1, with D perhaps matching TRBD1 (6 bases). V lost 5 bases, J lost 6 bases, and 25 bases lay in between. CDR3 length: 17 amino acids. CDR1 is SGHVS, CDR2 FQNEAQ, per germline. For the CDR3, the DNA is TGTGCCAGCAGCCTGGGAGGGGGGGGCGGAAAATCTTCTGAAGCTTTCTTT. Protein product: CASSLGGGGGKSSEAFF.

The chain combines TRBV30 with TRBJ2-4; 9 positions agree with TRBD1. This CDR3 has 15 residues. Germline assignment: CDR1 GTSNPN and CDR2 SVGIG (reference sequence). The ends lost 5 bases at V and 2 bases at J; junction bases unmatched: 7. In DNA form, the CDR3 reads TGTGCCTGGGCACAGGGGGCAAGGCCCAAAAACATTCAGTACTTC. Amino acids: CAWAQGARPKNIQYF.

The genes are TRBV19 and TRBJ1-2; TRBD1 might be the D (5 bases). Germline V lookup: CDR1 LNHDA, CDR2 SQIVND (reference sequence). The CDR3 loop spans 15 amino acids. Trimming took 3 bases from V and 4 from J, leaving 15 bases between them. The CDR3 DNA sequence: TGTGCCAGTAGTATTGGACGGGGGAGGTCCTATGGCTACACCTTC. Protein product: CASSIGRGRSYGYTF.

The J gene is TRBJ1-2, the V gene TRBV14; possible D gene TRBD1, 5 bases. The length of the CDR3 is 16 residues. Germline V lookup: CDR1 SGHDN, CDR2 FVKESK. V lost 0 bases and J lost 4, with 15 bases in between. CDR3 DNA sequence: TGTGCCAGCAGCCAAGATAGAAGGGGAGGCCCCTATGGCTACACCTTC. Residues: CASSQDRRGGPYGYTF.

The chain uses TRBV30 and TRBJ1-1; TRBD1 matches at 8 bases. The V gene's germline CDR1 is GTSNPN and CDR2 SVGIG (reference sequence). The CDR3 spans 14 residues. With V trimmed by 2 bases and J by 3 bases, 5 bases remained unmatched. CDR3 sequence: CAWSYKQGDTEAFF. The DNA of the CDR3 is TGTGCCTGGAGTTATAAACAGGGGGACACTGAAGCTTTCTTT.

The chain couples TRBV5-8 to TRBJ2-7; TRBD1 aligns across 7 bases. The CDR3 spans 13 residues. Germline CDR1 is SGHTS and CDR2 is YDEGEE. V was clipped by 2 bases and J by 5 bases; unmatched bases: 4. CDR3 DNA: TGTGCCAGCAGCTTTAACAGGGGCGACGAGCAGTACTTC. Translated: CASSFNRGDEQYF.

The V and J genes are TRBV14 and TRBJ2-7; the match to TRBD2 covers 10 bases. Losses at the gene ends were 4 bases for V and 7 bases for J; bases not matched to a gene: 1. CDR3 length: 12 residues. Germline V lookup: CDR1 SGHDN, CDR2 FVKESK. CDR3 DNA sequence: TGTGCCAGCAGCCGACTAGCGGGTGAGCAGTACTTC. This translates into CASSRLAGEQYF.

The V call is TRBV7-3, the J call TRBJ2-1; TRBD1 matches 12 bases. V gave up 5 bases and J gave up 8 bases; unmatched junction bases: 7. Germline assignment: CDR1 SGHTA and CDR2 FQGTGA. The CDR3 spans 15 residues. The CDR3 nucleotides are TGTGCCAGCAGCAAGGGACAGGGGGCGATACATGAGCAGTTCTTC. Translation gives CASSKGQGAIHEQFF.

This chain uses TRBV7-2 with TRBJ2-1; D call uncertain. This CDR3 has 14 residues. Germline V gene lookup returns CDR1 SGHTA and CDR2 FQGNSA. V gave up 1 base and J gave up 5 bases, with 9 bases separating them. In DNA form, the CDR3 reads TGTGCCAGCAGCTTAGTTAGTCGAGACAATGAGCAGTTCTTC. This codes for CASSLVSRDNEQFF.

The CDR3 sequence: CASSLGLAARYNEQFF. CDR3 nucleotides: TGTGCCAGCAGCCTTGGACTAGCGGCTCGATACAATGAGCAGTTCTTC. J is TRBJ2-1 and V is TRBV14; TRBD2 matches 10 bases. The trim removed 4 bases at V and 4 bases at J, leaving 7 bases unmatched. Germline V lookup: CDR1 SGHDN, CDR2 FVKESK. The length of the CDR3 is 16 residues.

This chain links TRBV5-4 with TRBJ1-1; a weak D match, TRBD1 (6 bases). Germline assignment: CDR1 SGHNT and CDR2 YYREEE (reference sequence). The CDR3 is made up of 15 amino acids. Trimming left V 2 bases short and J 3 bases short, with 14 bases between. The CDR3 is CASSLRTVTDTEAFF. CDR3 DNA: TGTGCCAGCAGCTTAAGGACAGTGACGGACACTGAAGCTTTCTTT.

This clone was picked up one time. V is TRBV19 and J is TRBJ2-5; D is perhaps TRBD1 (7 bases). The germline V gene has CDR1 LNHDA and CDR2 SQIVND (reference sequence). The CDR3 has 17 residues. V was trimmed by 9 bases and J by 4 bases, leaving 27 bases between them. CDR3 region: CASRSGLKGARGETQYF. The CDR3 DNA reads as TGTGCCAGCCGTAGCGGCCTTAAGGGGGCGCGAGGAGAGACCCAGTACTTC.

Concerning this clone itself: The sample has other DNA sequences that encode this CDR3 too. The J gene is TRBJ1-5, the V gene TRBV7-2; 7 bases align to TRBD1. The CDR3 consists of 15 residues. Trimming took 0 bases from V and 6 from J; bases not matched to a gene: 5. Per germline, CDR1 SGHTA and CDR2 FQGNSA. The CDR3 spells CASSLAGGEGQPQHF. Here the CDR3 DNA reads TGTGCCAGCAGCTTAGCAGGGGGCGAGGGTCAGCCCCAGCATTTT.

The V call is TRBV28, the J call TRBJ2-7, with 13 nucleotides matching TRBD2. The CDR3 extends over 19 amino acids. V trimming: 0 bases; J trimming: 2 bases; junction bases outside the gene matches: 10. The V gene's germline CDR1 is MDHEN and CDR2 SYDVKM. CDR3 loop: CASSLWAGTSGARAYEQYF. The CDR3, as DNA: TGTGCCAGCAGTTTATGGGCCGGGACTAGCGGGGCTAGGGCCTACGAGCAGTACTTC.

This clone was observed once. The chain recombines TRBV7-2 with TRBJ1-5; TRBD1 aligns across 8 bases. The CDR3 sequence is 17 residues long. J was trimmed by 1 base and V by 1 base; bases with no gene match: 6. Per the germline V gene, CDR1 is SGHTA and CDR2 is FQGNSA. CDR3 loop: CASSLGRGQASNQPQHF. In DNA form, the CDR3 reads TGTGCCAGCAGCTTAGGCCGGGGACAGGCAAGCAATCAGCCCCAGCATTTT.

This chain uses TRBV19 with TRBJ1-5; 7 bases align to TRBD1. This CDR3 region has 15 residues. V lost 7 bases and J lost 2; bases outside the gene matches: 8. Looked up from germline, CDR1 is LNHDA and CDR2 is SQIVND (reference sequence). CDR3 coding DNA: TGTGCCAGTACCAATGAAGGGGGCCGCAATCAGCCCCAGCATTTT. Translated, it gives CASTNEGGRNQPQHF. The full variable domain, in which reference TRBV19 and TRBJ1-5 provide the parts outside the CDR3, is DGGITQSPKYLFRKEGQNVTLSCEQNLNHDAMYWYRQDPGQGLRLIYYSQIVNDFQKGDIAEGYSVSREKKESFPLTVTSAQKNPTAFYLCASTNEGGRNQPQHFGDGTRLSIL.

Only a few counts were recorded for this clone. The chain has TRBV29-1 and TRBJ1-2; TRBD1 matches at 7 bases. The germline CDR1 and CDR2 sequences are SQVTM and ANQGSEA. J gave up 2 bases and V 5 bases, and 8 bases lay outside the gene matches. The CDR3 has 14 residues. CDR3 sequence reads: CSVRSETGNYGYTF. CDR3 DNA: TGCAGCGTTCGATCCGAGACAGGGAACTATGGCTACACCTTC.

This rearrangement joins TRBV14 to TRBJ2-2; D gene ambiguous. In germline, CDR1 is SGHDN, CDR2 FVKESK. V was trimmed by 1 base and J by 7 bases, leaving 7 bases between them. This CDR3 region has 13 residues. Here the CDR3 reads CASSQGIVGELFF. The CDR3 region has the DNA TGTGCCAGCAGCCAAGGAATAGTCGGGGAGCTGTTTTTT. The entire variable domain, with the rest obtained from reference TRBV14 and TRBJ2-2, is as follows: EAGVTQFPSHSVIEKGQTVTLRCDPISGHDNLYWYRRVMGKEIKFLLHFVKESKQDESGMPNNRFLAERTGGTYSTLKVQPAELEDSGVYFCASSQGIVGELFFGEGSRLTVL.